Only a few counts were recorded for the clone carrying this T cell receptor (beta chain). This specimen comes from a study of T cells after yellow fever vaccination. TCRdb redid the calling of the 5' RACE reads with MiXCR, one entry per CDR3 protein. The sample gives hundreds of thousands of distinct CDR3 sequences, less than 15% of which show up once; about an eighth is in the top ten. V was trimmed by 4 bases and J by 5 bases, leaving 18 bases between them. Germline loops: CDR1 LGHDT, CDR2 YNNKEL (reference sequence). This CDR3 is 15 amino acids long. The sequenced sample was PBMCs, obtained on the day of the yellow fever booster vaccination. This chain uses TRBV3-1 with TRBJ2-7; no clear D. The sequence was obtained from a man aged 25-40 years who received the YFV17D yellow fever vaccine. As DNA, the CDR3 is TGTGCCAGCAGCCCCCCGGATCCCCGAAACCACGAGCAGTACTTC. Translation: CASSPPDPRNHEQYF.